This TCR beta chain is from a study of blood T cell repertoires in COVID-19 (dated by TCRdb to about 2020). For the wider study: The collaborator samples originated in the United States, Italy and Spain and spanned the acute and convalescent phases of COVID-19. The prospective study material was composed of cDNA or gDNA derived from T cells, B-cell-depleted T cells, or PBMCs. Deeply sampled blood TCRbeta repertoires from subjects exposed to, actively infected with, or recovered from COVID-19 were included in the dataset. The repertoires were made available in a free public database intended to serve as a resource for research on the immune response to SARS-CoV-2. Samples were obtained from the ongoing ImmuneRACE study (first 160 participants) and from approximately 1,200 subjects provided by 6 global collaborators. A de-identified subject ID, COVID-19 status, age in years and sex were almost always included in the sample metadata. Where HLA class I and class II types were available, the types were taken from metadata supplied by the sample provider, not from assay-based typing.

This clone was found once. Its target antigen remains unknown. One base away there is no much larger clone; base qualities are not given. Collaborating institutions collected whole blood in K2EDTA tubes following their own protocols. For TCRbeta analysis, collaborators shipped samples in one of three forms: frozen whole blood, isolated PBMCs, or DNA extracted from either of those sample types. The full study reports these points: Clinical and demographic metadata were provided uncurated, with the amount varying by source and participant.

TCRbeta CDR3 regions were amplified from genomic DNA using the immunoSEQ Assay, a bias-controlled multiplex PCR. Concerning the study's data processing: The number of nucleated cells in each sample was estimated by amplification of reference gene primers within the assay. To quantify the absolute abundance of each unique TCRbeta CDR3 rearrangement, sequence reads were collapsed and filtered. Productive Simpson clonality was computed per sample as the square root of Simpson's diversity index over productive rearrangements. TCRdb limited this immuneACCESS table to in-frame rearrangements with V and J called. A share of clones is missing; checked studies link under half to unresolved V genes, and the rest is unexplained. The D gene and trimming were derived from the DNA, and the V and J assignments and clone size from that table. The table for this sample lists over 250,000 clones; about 89% of them were counted only once. The top ten clones comprise roughly 2.3% of the sample.

The clonotype originates from a middle-aged man with acute or convalescent COVID-19. The sequenced sample was peripheral blood.

The nucleotide sequence reads as follows: TGTGCCAGCGGATCCACCCAGACAGGCCCCACTGAAGCTTTCTTT. This is translated as CASGSTQTGPTEAFF. The chain is assembled from TRBV27 and TRBJ1-1; TRBD1 is a possible D gene, resting on 6 matching bases. The CDR3, from cysteine to phenylalanine, totals 15 residues. Only the CDR3 portion is preserved as DNA: 45 bases, with reading frame beginning at the first base. From the germline V gene (reference sequence), CDR1 is MNHEY and CDR2 is SMNVEV. Cut back by 8 bases and 4 bases, the V and J ends lie 20 bases apart.